The 5 T cell receptor beta chains below were found in one sample sequenced in a study of PD-1 blockade in classical Hodgkin lymphoma. Generated by immunoSEQ multiplex PCR, the TCRdb table keeps only in-frame clones and is missing some. The table includes over 25,000 clones, under 70% detected once. In every patient, relapse followed autologous stem cell transplantation, while exposure to brentuximab vedotin differed. The specimen was peripheral blood mononuclear cells (PBMCs), collected before the second cycle of nivolumab. All receptors derive from a human donor with classical Hodgkin lymphoma.

This clone was recorded only once. The chain couples TRBV2 to TRBJ2-1; 10 bases line up with TRBD2. Germline CDR1 SNHLY, CDR2 FYNNEI. Germline trimming cut 7 bases from V and 6 bases from J; bases unmatched to any gene: 6. The CDR3 has 14 residues. The CDR3 coding sequence is TGTGCCAGCATTAAGCGGGGGGGATTCAATGAGCAGTTCTTC. This translates into CASIKRGGFNEQFF. Using reference TRBV2 and TRBJ2-1 for the parts outside the CDR3, the full variable domain is EPEVTQTPSHQVTQMGQEVILRCVPISNHLYFYWYRQILGQKVEFLVSFYNNEISEKSEIFDDQFSVERPDGSNFTLKIRSTKLEDSAMYFCASIKRGGFNEQFFGPGTRLTVL.

CDR3 residues: CASSSDTTAGYTF. The CDR3 nucleotides read TGTGCCAGCAGTAGCGACACCACCGCGGGCTACACCTTC. The chain carries TRBV6-5 and TRBJ1-2; unclear D gene. Trimming removed 5 bases at V and 8 bases at J, with 15 bases between. The CDR3 is 13 residues long. CDR1 and CDR2 from the germline V gene are MNHEY and SVGAGI.

The rearrangement links TRBV9 to TRBJ1-1; possibly TRBD1 for D (5 bases). Germline V gives CDR1 SGDLS, CDR2 YYNGEE. The length of the CDR3 is 15 residues. V lost 2 bases to trimming and J lost 3 bases, with 14 bases between them. The CDR3 DNA reads as TGTGCCAGCAGCGTGGGCCCCAGGGAGGACACTGAAGCTTTCTTT. Its translation is CASSVGPREDTEAFF.

This chain connects TRBV27 to TRBJ2-7; the D is unclear. Germline V gene data show CDR1 as MNHEY and CDR2 as SMNVEV (reference sequence). The CDR3 is 12 residues long. V was shortened by 3 bases and J by 6 bases, with 9 bases between the two germline ends. The DNA for the CDR3 is TGTGCCAGCAGTTTTCTCCCGGGCGAGCAGTACTTC. As protein: CASSFLPGEQYF.

The rearrangement joins TRBV7-2 to TRBJ2-5; D is perhaps TRBD2 (5 bases). CDR3 length: 14 amino acids. V was pared by 5 bases and J by 7 bases, with 17 bases between. Germline V gene lookup returns CDR1 SGHTA and CDR2 FQGNSA. DNA for the CDR3: TGTGCCAGCAGCCAAGGACTCTCCGCGAGGACCCAGTACTTC. This sequence encodes CASSQGLSARTQYF. Variable domain in full (rest from reference TRBV7-2 and TRBJ2-5): GAGVSQSPSNKVTEKGKDVELRCDPISGHTALYWYRQSLGQGLEFLIYFQGNSAPDKSGLPSDRFSAERTGGSVSTLTIQRTQQEDSAVYLCASSQGLSARTQYFGPGTRLLVL.